Following are 6 T cell receptor beta chains from one sample sequenced in a study of T cell responses to AZD1222 COVID-19 vaccine. Assay used: immunoSEQ multiplex PCR; TCRdb lists only in-frame clones, some missing. The sample includes 85,000 to 90,000 clones, approximately 90% seen only once; the top ten take around 5.5%. The source material was peripheral blood, sampled on day 0 of MenACWY control vaccination. Every receptor here comes from an adult in good health.

The rearrangement joins TRBV21-1 to TRBJ1-5. TRBV21-1 is marked as a pseudogene. This CDR3 is built from 13 residues. In DNA form, the CDR3 reads TGTGCCAGCAGCGTTAGGGGCAATCAGCCCCAGCATTTT. Translated, it gives CASSVRGNQPQHF.

This chain uses TRBV6-2 or TRBV6-3 with TRBJ1-4; TRBD1 agrees at 7 bases. The CDR3 length is 14 residues. Germline V gives CDR1 MNHEY, CDR2 SVGEGT. After removal of 2 bases from V and 10 bases from J, the junction contained 7 bases not matched to a gene. The CDR3 loop is CASSYGGQGGKLFF. CDR3 coding DNA: TGTGCCAGCAGTTACGGAGGCCAGGGGGGAAAACTGTTTTTT.

The chain uses TRBV6-4 and TRBJ1-6; D possibly corresponds to TRBD1 (5 bases). CDR3 length equals 15 residues. Germline V lookup: CDR1 MRHNA, CDR2 SNTAGT. V lost 7 bases, J lost 7 bases, and 17 bases lay in between. The CDR3, as DNA: TGTGCCAGCACCCCCGACGGGCAGGGCAATTCACCCCTCCACTTT. This gives the protein CASTPDGQGNSPLHF.

The gene calls are TRBV9 and TRBJ2-5; the match to TRBD2 covers 11 bases. Germline loops: CDR1 SGDLS, CDR2 YYNGEE. CDR3 size: 16 residues. The ends lost 3 bases at V and 3 bases at J; junction bases unmatched: 7. The CDR3 bases are TGTGCCAGCAGCGAGCAACTAGCGGGAGATAAAGAGACCCAGTACTTC. Translated, it gives CASSEQLAGDKETQYF.

J is TRBJ1-2 and V is TRBV3-1 (or the pseudogene TRBV3-2); D possibly corresponds to TRBD1 (6 bases). CDR3 length: 13 amino acids. The V end was cut by 4 bases, the J end by 2 bases, with 8 bases between. From germline, CDR1 is LGHDT and CDR2 YNNKEL (reference sequence). CDR3 amino acids: CASSPTGNYGYTF. The CDR3 bases are TGTGCCAGCAGCCCAACAGGGAACTATGGCTACACCTTC.

The table lists this clone with a few counts. The CDR3 is CASSLPNGYEQYF. As DNA, the CDR3 is TGTGCCAGCAGCTTGCCAAACGGCTACGAGCAGTACTTC. V is TRBV5-4 and J is TRBJ2-7; D remains ambiguous. CDR1 SGHNT and CDR2 YYREEE come from the germline V gene (reference sequence). The CDR3 runs to 13 residues. The germline V and J ends were trimmed by 1 base and 3 bases, with 8 bases remaining between them.